These 21 T cell receptor beta chains were sequenced from one sample in a study of technical replicates of blood from a handful of donors. Libraries were prepared by immunoSEQ multiplex PCR; TCRdb keeps only in-frame clonotypes and omits some of them. Of tens of thousands of clones in the sample, more than 90% were seen once. Sequenced sample: T cells isolated from PBMCs. These TCRs come from a human donor in good health.

The chain links TRBV19 to TRBJ1-4, with a tentative D call TRBD1 (6 bases). The CDR3 is 13 residues long. With 1 base removed from V and 8 bases from J, the gap between germline ends came to 8 bases. CDR1 is LNHDA and CDR2 is SQIVND in the germline V gene (reference sequence). The CDR3 loop reads CASSIGGTEKLFF. The CDR3 DNA is TGTGCCAGTAGTATAGGAGGGACAGAAAAACTGTTTTTT.

The chain recombines TRBV29-1 with TRBJ2-4, with D perhaps TRBD1 (5 bases). Looked up from germline, CDR1 is SQVTM and CDR2 is ANQGSEA. The CDR3 has 12 amino acids. The V end was cut by 4 bases, the J end by 5 bases, with 9 bases between. CDR3 amino acids: CSVGIGENIQYF. The CDR3 DNA is TGCAGCGTTGGTATAGGGGAAAACATTCAGTACTTC.

This clone was observed once. The V and J genes are TRBV9 and TRBJ2-1; 12 nucleotides align to TRBD2. CDR1 and CDR2 (germline): SGDLS, YYNGEE. With V trimmed by 0 bases and J by 5 bases, 6 bases remained unmatched. CDR3 length: 17 residues. The CDR3 nucleotides read TGTGCCAGCAGCGTAGCTTCTAGCGGGAGGGCCGACAATGAGCAGTTCTTC. This sequence encodes CASSVASSGRADNEQFF.

The rearrangement uses TRBV7-3 and TRBJ2-7, with TRBD2 matching 7 bases. The CDR3 loop spans 15 amino acids. The V segment lost 2 bases and the J segment 2 bases; nucleotides outside the gene matches: 6. Germline CDR1 SGHTA, CDR2 FQGTGA. CDR3 residues: CASSLGLAAPYEQYF. In DNA, the CDR3 is TGTGCCAGCAGCTTAGGTCTAGCGGCTCCCTACGAGCAGTACTTC.

The chain has TRBV6-5 and TRBJ1-2; 8 nucleotides align to TRBD1. There are 12 residues in the CDR3. Germline assignment: CDR1 MNHEY and CDR2 SVGAGI. The junction had 4 bases not matched to a gene; V was cut back by 5 bases and J by 8 bases. In nucleotides, the CDR3 is TGTGCCAGCAGTACACAGGGGGGCGGCTACACCTTC. The encoded protein is CASSTQGGGYTF.

The chain recombines TRBV6-1 with TRBJ1-5, with 7 positions matching TRBD1. The CDR3 totals 14 residues. Germline V gene data show CDR1 as MNHNS and CDR2 as SASEGT. The ends lost 7 bases at V and 6 bases at J; junction bases unmatched: 9. The CDR3 spells CASTEGAGAQPQHF. CDR3 coding DNA: TGTGCCAGCACCGAGGGGGCAGGGGCTCAGCCCCAGCATTTT.

This clone was detected once. The chain employs TRBV5-1 and TRBJ2-1; possible D gene TRBD2, 6 bases. This CDR3 comprises 15 residues. Germline loops: CDR1 SGHRS, CDR2 YFSETQ. The V and J ends lost 2 bases and 3 bases respectively, with 12 bases between them. CDR3 region: CASSFVAVSYNEQFF. The CDR3 nucleotides are TGCGCCAGCAGCTTTGTAGCGGTAAGCTACAATGAGCAGTTCTTC.

The sample holds one count of this clone. The chain links TRBV6-4 to TRBJ1-1, with D perhaps TRBD1 (5 bases). Trimming took 0 bases from V and 5 from J, leaving 10 bases between them. CDR3 length: 14 residues. Germline CDR1 and CDR2: MRHNA and SNTAGT. The DNA of the CDR3 is TGTGCCAGCAGTGACTCTGGAGGGGAAACTGAAGCTTTCTTT. This gives the protein CASSDSGGETEAFF.

This chain links TRBV6-6 with TRBJ1-5, with 8 bases that match TRBD1. Germline V lookup: CDR1 MNHNY, CDR2 SVGAGI (reference sequence). The V gene end was trimmed by 8 bases and the J gene end by 6 bases; junction bases not matched to a gene: 9. The CDR3 loop spans 14 amino acids. The CDR3 sequence is CASGTRGQGQPQHF. The CDR3 DNA sequence: TGTGCCAGCGGGACCAGGGGGCAGGGTCAGCCCCAGCATTTT.

This chain joins TRBV9 and TRBJ2-1, with TRBD2 matching 9 bases. V shed 0 bases, J shed 2 bases, and the junction held 3 bases outside the gene matches. The CDR3 extends over 16 amino acids. CDR1 is SGDLS and CDR2 is YYNGEE in the germline V gene. DNA of the CDR3: TGTGCCAGCAGCGTAGTTAGCGGGGGACCCTACAATGAGCAGTTCTTC. Translating it yields CASSVVSGGPYNEQFF.

In DNA form, the CDR3 reads TGCGCCAGCAGCCAAGCCGATCGGTTCTTATCTGGCTACACCTTC. Protein product: CASSQADRFLSGYTF. This chain uses TRBV4-1 with TRBJ1-2, with no clear D. The CDR3 covers 15 residues. Deletions cut 1 base from V and 7 bases from J, with 16 bases between. Germline lookup yields CDR1 MGHRA and CDR2 YSYEKL.

The chain joins TRBV15 to TRBJ2-7, with 7 bases identical to TRBD2. Germline CDR1 is LNHNV and CDR2 is YYDKDF (reference sequence). V was pared by 3 bases and J by 1 base, with 6 bases of the junction left unmatched. The CDR3 sequence is 15 residues long. The CDR3 sequence is CATSRGGELSYEQYF. The CDR3 DNA is TGTGCCACCAGCAGGGGGGGGGAGTTATCCTACGAGCAGTACTTC.

This chain joins TRBV5-1 and TRBJ2-5; 7 bases fit TRBD1. J was trimmed by 0 bases and V by 5 bases; bases with no gene match: 4. CDR1 and CDR2 from the germline V gene are SGHRS and YFSETQ. The CDR3 length is 14 residues. CDR3 region: CASSSGTDQETQYF. The CDR3 DNA follows: TGCGCCAGCAGTTCAGGGACAGACCAAGAGACCCAGTACTTC.

V gene TRBV27 combines with J gene TRBJ2-7; TRBD2 matches at 7 bases. V lost 3 bases and J lost 2; bases outside the gene matches: 7. The CDR3 runs to 15 residues. Per germline, CDR1 MNHEY and CDR2 SMNVEV (reference sequence). CDR3 protein: CASSFLREITYEQYF. As DNA, the CDR3 is TGTGCCAGCAGTTTTTTGCGGGAGATTACCTACGAGCAGTACTTC.

The chain combines TRBV19 with TRBJ2-7; 11 bases match TRBD2. This CDR3 contains 16 residues. CDR1 is LNHDA, CDR2 SQIVND, per germline (reference sequence). The J segment lost 0 bases and the V segment lost 5 bases, leaving 6 bases of the junction unmatched. CDR3 nucleotide sequence: TGTGCCAGTAGTTTTCGACTAGCGGGAAGCTCCTACGAGCAGTACTTC. This gives the protein CASSFRLAGSSYEQYF.

The chain has TRBV27 and TRBJ1-3; maybe TRBD1 (5 bases). CDR1 is MNHEY, CDR2 SMNVEV, per germline (reference sequence). The germline V and J ends were trimmed by 6 bases and 0 bases, with 18 bases remaining between them. The CDR3 consists of 17 residues. The CDR3 DNA follows: TGTGCCAGCAGCGAGCGGGCCGGGGCCCTCTCTGGAAACACCATATATTTT. This gives the protein CASSERAGALSGNTIYF.

J is TRBJ2-1 and V is TRBV10-3; TRBD1 agrees at 11 bases. The CDR3 has 16 amino acids. Germline CDR1 ENHRY, CDR2 SYGVKD. Trimming removed 7 bases from V and 9 bases from J; junction bases left unmatched: 14. As DNA, the CDR3 is TGTGCCATCAACAATCAACCGGGACAGGGGGTTGGTGAGCAGTTCTTC. Protein product: CAINNQPGQGVGEQFF.

The chain is built from TRBV25-1 and TRBJ2-2, with TRBD1 matching over 10 bases. J gave up 4 bases and V 9 bases, and 5 bases lay outside the gene matches. CDR3 length equals 14 residues. Germline CDR1 MGHDK, CDR2 SYGVNS. The CDR3 DNA follows: TGTGCCAGACCGGGACAGGGGTTCACCGGGGAGCTGTTTTTT. It encodes CARPGQGFTGELFF.

The chain couples TRBV2 to TRBJ2-1, with 10 bases aligning to TRBD2. The CDR3 has 15 amino acids. The V gene end was trimmed by 8 bases and the J gene end by 0 bases; junction bases not matched to a gene: 4. The germline V gene has CDR1 SNHLY and CDR2 FYNNEI. DNA of the CDR3: TGTGCCAGCGTTGCTAGCGGGAGCTCCTACAATGAGCAGTTCTTC. Translation: CASVASGSSYNEQFF.

V usage is TRBV7-9 and J usage is TRBJ1-1; D is perhaps TRBD1 (6 bases). Trimming left V 2 bases short and J 6 bases short, with 10 bases between. The CDR3 length is 13 residues. Germline V lookup: CDR1 SEHNR, CDR2 FQNEAQ (reference sequence). The CDR3 is CASSLSGTPEAFF. DNA for the CDR3: TGTGCCAGCAGCTTAAGTGGGACACCTGAAGCTTTCTTT.

V gene TRBV28 combines with J gene TRBJ2-2; no definite D call. Germline CDR1 and CDR2: MDHEN and SYDVKM. V was trimmed by 7 bases and J by 5 bases, leaving 17 bases between them. The CDR3 has 15 residues. This CDR3 reads CASTSTRAYTGELFF. The DNA for the CDR3 is TGTGCCAGCACGTCGACACGCGCCTATACCGGGGAGCTGTTTTTT. Full variable domain (rest looked up from reference TRBV28 and TRBJ2-2): DVKVTQSSRYLVKRTGEKVFLECVQDMDHENMFWYRQDPGLGLRLIYFSYDVKMKEKGDIPEGYSVSREKKERFSLILESASTNQTSMYLCASTSTRAYTGELFFGEGSRLTVL.